The entry below describes one T cell receptor (beta chain). Antigen: not known. This CDR3 region has 15 residues. Per the germline V gene, CDR1 is SNHLY and CDR2 is FYNNEI. V gave up 2 bases and J gave up 2 bases; unmatched junction bases: 5. The data originate from a study of blood T cells in healthy people across ages. Study context: About one barcoded beta molecule was captured per two T cells (by template switching). Study-wide results and caveats: Calculation of diversity from one million T cells yielded estimates considered to be underestimates.

The donors, healthy Caucasians from Russia, were aged about 6 to 95. A J-beta primer mix and a sample-barcoded 5' primer were used in a second PCR of about 7 to 12 cycles. TCRdb fed the 5' RACE reads into MiXCR, producing one record per CDR3 protein. The top ten hold 5% to 7% of the sample, which has roughly 1.4 million distinct CDR3 sequences, 55% to 75% seen once. Sequenced input: blood. The chain joins TRBV2 to TRBJ2-7; TRBD2 matches 8 bases. This clonotype was sampled from a man aged 18-30 years in good health. CDR3 sequence: CASSELSGSPYEQYF. DNA of the CDR3: TGTGCCAGCAGTGAATTAAGCGGGAGCCCCTACGAGCAGTACTTC.